This T cell receptor (beta chain) is from a study of OX40 agonist ivuxolimab in advanced cancers. Background on the study: Eligibility admitted prior anti-PD-1, anti-PD-L1 or anti-CTLA-4 therapy; around 41% had some. General observations from the study: The investigators did not determine what antigen specificity the expanded peripheral T cells had. Clones of CD4+ and CD8+ blood T cells grew by week 6 at doses of 0.1 to 3.0 mg/kg.

Data came from immunoSEQ multiplex PCR; TCRdb stores just in-frame clones and leaves some out. The table includes some 73,000 clones, around 88% detected once. Concerning this clone: Its antigen is as yet unknown.

The receptor's source is an adult with an advanced solid tumor such as melanoma, head and neck, liver or kidney cancer. Here the sequenced sample was CD4+ or CD8+ T cells sorted from blood, taken in a trial of the OX40 agonist ivuxolimab.

CDR3 sequence (DNA): TGTGCCAGCAGTGATGAGTCCGGACAGGGCTCGGATACGCAGTATTTT. Protein: CASSDESGQGSDTQYF. This chain uses TRBV2 with TRBJ2-3; TRBD1 matches 8 bases. This CDR3 comprises 16 residues. J was trimmed by 6 bases and V by 3 bases; bases with no gene match: 11. The germline CDR1 and CDR2 sequences are SNHLY and FYNNEI. The variable domain in full, with the rest retrieved from reference TRBV2 and TRBJ2-3, is EPEVTQTPSHQVTQMGQEVILRCVPISNHLYFYWYRQILGQKVEFLVSFYNNEISEKSEIFDDQFSVERPDGSNFTLKIRSTKLEDSAMYFCASSDESGQGSDTQYFGPGTRLTVL.